One and the same sample provided the 10 T cell receptor beta chains below, sequenced in a study of blood T cell repertoires in COVID-19. Measured with immunoSEQ multiplex PCR; TCRdb has only the in-frame clones, and not every one. The repertoire has about 230,000 clones, 85% to 90% of them found once; the top ten carry roughly 16%. Specimen: PBMCs or T cells enriched from blood (not recorded which). Every receptor here comes from a young man who had recovered from COVID-19.

V gene TRBV30 combines with J gene TRBJ1-6; D ambiguous. The CDR3 is 13 residues long. Trimming left V 0 bases short and J 6 bases short, with 6 bases between. Germline V gives CDR1 GTSNPN, CDR2 SVGIG (reference sequence). CDR3 nucleotides: TGTGCCTGGAGTGTACGGGGTAATTCACCCCTCCACTTT. This translates into CAWSVRGNSPLHF. The variable domain in full, completed from reference TRBV30 and TRBJ1-6, reads SQTIHQWPATLVQPVGSPLSLECTVEGTSNPNLYWYRQAAGRGLQLLFYSVGIGQISSEVPQNLSASRPQDRQFILSSKKLLLSDSGFYLCAWSVRGNSPLHFGNGTRLTVT.

This clone was seen only a few times. This chain joins TRBV20-1 and TRBJ1-1; unclear D gene. The CDR3 is made up of 14 amino acids. Germline V gives CDR1 DFQATT, CDR2 SNEGSKA (reference sequence). Trimming left V 3 bases short and J 0 bases short, with 11 bases between. CDR3 region: CSASVPRVNTEAFF. CDR3 in DNA: TGCAGTGCTAGTGTGCCACGAGTGAACACTGAAGCTTTCTTT.

This chain's CDR3 is CASSPTGQTNYGYTF. CDR3 nucleotide sequence: TGTGCCAGCTCACCAACGGGACAGACTAACTATGGCTACACCTTC. The J gene is TRBJ1-2, the V gene TRBV18; 7 bases fit TRBD1. J lost 0 bases, V lost 2 bases, and 3 bases had no gene match. The CDR3 totals 15 residues. Germline V CDR1 and CDR2: KGHSH, LQKENI.

The rearrangement joins TRBV16 to TRBJ1-6; 8 positions agree with TRBD1. Germline V gives CDR1 KGHSY, CDR2 FQNENV. V shed 0 bases and J 7 bases; nucleotides not matched to a gene: 2. CDR3 length: 15 amino acids. This CDR3 reads CASSQSWTGNSPLHF. CDR3 in DNA: TGTGCCAGCAGCCAATCATGGACAGGGAATTCACCCCTCCACTTT. The variable domain in full, with the rest retrieved from reference TRBV16 and TRBJ1-6, is GEEVAQTPKHLVRGEGQKAKLYCAPIKGHSYVFWYQQVLKNEFKFLISFQNENVFDETGMPKERFSAKCLPNSPCSLEIQATKLEDSAVYFCASSQSWTGNSPLHFGNGTRLTVT.

V gene TRBV28 combines with J gene TRBJ2-7, with TRBD1 matching 7 bases. The CDR3 spans 13 residues. V shed 7 bases, J shed 2 bases, and the junction held 5 bases outside the gene matches. The germline gives CDR1 MDHEN, CDR2 SYDVKM. The CDR3 DNA reads TGTGCCAGCATCCGGGACAGCACCTACGAGCAGTACTTC. This gives the protein CASIRDSTYEQYF. The whole variable domain, remainder taken from reference TRBV28 and TRBJ2-7, is DVKVTQSSRYLVKRTGEKVFLECVQDMDHENMFWYRQDPGLGLRLIYFSYDVKMKEKGDIPEGYSVSREKKERFSLILESASTNQTSMYLCASIRDSTYEQYFGPGTRLTVT.

The chain joins TRBV7-9 to TRBJ1-3, with D perhaps matching TRBD1 (5 bases). V was pared by 1 base and J by 1 base, with 8 bases between. Germline V CDR1 and CDR2: SEHNR, FQNEAQ (reference sequence). This CDR3 region has 15 residues. CDR3 amino acids: CASSLGQLSGNTIYF. The CDR3 nucleotides are TGTGCCAGCAGCTTAGGACAGCTGTCTGGAAACACCATATATTTT. Drawing the rest from reference TRBV7-9 and TRBJ1-3, the complete variable domain is DTGVSQNPRHKITKRGQNVTFRCDPISEHNRLYWYRQTLGQGPEFLTYFQNEAQLEKSRLLSDRFSAERPKGSFSTLEIQRTEQGDSAMYLCASSLGQLSGNTIYFGEGSWLTVV.

The chain has TRBV19 and TRBJ1-1; no definite D call. CDR1 and CDR2 (germline): LNHDA, SQIVND (reference sequence). The CDR3 contains 12 residues. The ends were cut back, 7 bases at V and 1 base at J, with 7 bases in the middle. The CDR3 DNA reads TGTGCCAGTATCGCGGAGAACACTGAAGCTTTCTTT. Protein product: CASIAENTEAFF.

This rearrangement joins TRBV28 to TRBJ2-3, with a possible D match to TRBD1 (6 bases). The V end lost 6 bases, the J end lost 1 base, and 20 bases lay between the germline ends. The CDR3 contains 17 residues. The germline CDR1 and CDR2 sequences are MDHEN and SYDVKM. The CDR3 region is CASRGSHPDRRTDTQYF. CDR3 sequence (DNA): TGTGCCAGCAGGGGGTCCCATCCGGACAGACGCACAGATACGCAGTATTTT.

This clone was seen repeatedly, ten times or more. The rearrangement joins TRBV6-2 or TRBV6-3 to TRBJ2-7, with D perhaps TRBD2 (6 bases). V was trimmed by 2 bases and J by 4 bases, leaving 12 bases between them. This CDR3 has 14 residues. Germline CDR1 and CDR2: MNHEY and SVGEGT. The CDR3 DNA reads TGTGCCAGCAGTTACACGGGGGAATCATACGAGCAGTACTTC. As protein: CASSYTGESYEQYF.

The V and J genes are TRBV9 and TRBJ2-7; TRBD2 might be the D (5 bases). V lost 1 base to trimming and J lost 6 bases, with 11 bases between them. This CDR3 contains 13 residues. Germline lookup yields CDR1 SGDLS and CDR2 YYNGEE. The CDR3 here is CASSVFGGGEQYF. The CDR3 DNA follows: TGTGCCAGCAGCGTATTTGGCGGAGGCGAGCAGTACTTC.